This TCR beta chain is from a study of CD8+ T cells in alopecia areata. Study-level points and caveats: Resident alphabeta T-cell populations of normal skin are likewise subject to sequencing in scalp samples. A great number of expanded lesional clones endured in scalp and blood during tofacitinib. Lesional scalp, especially alopecia totalis/universalis, showed higher clonality than normal scalp.

Germline lookup yields CDR1 LGHNA and CDR2 YSLEER. The CDR3 runs 13 residues. V was shortened by 0 bases and J by 6 bases, with 6 bases between the two germline ends. RNA extraction was followed by reverse transcription into cDNA, which acted as the sequencing template. The protocol was immunoSEQ multiplex PCR, while the TCRdb copy is restricted to in-frame clones and leaves out a portion. The table shows 120,000 or so clones, with around 60% occurring only once. This clone was detected only a few times. Antigen specificity is unknown. Noted treatment: oral pan-JAK inhibitor, 5-10 mg twice daily. From alopecia areata patients, lesional scalp punch biopsies and peripheral blood were collected.

This receptor was identified in a human donor with alopecia areata. J is TRBJ2-1 and V is TRBV4-3, with D unresolved. The source was CD4+ T cells sorted from blood, collected at week 4, from a patient treated with tofacitinib. The CDR3 region is CASSQELRNEQFF. CDR3 bases: TGCGCCAGCAGCCAAGAGCTCCGCAATGAGCAGTTCTTC.